The subject of this entry is one T cell receptor (beta chain). This entry comes from a study of somatic mutations in cytotoxic T cells in rheumatoid arthritis. Study-wide background: A subset of V beta antibody-stained T-cell populations was isolated by flow sorting, reaching nearly 100% purity, and this subset included V beta1+ cells that went on to TCRB sequencing.

Positive magnetic bead selection isolated CD4+ and CD8+ cells, and flow cytometry checked purity. Produced via immunoSEQ multiplex PCR; TCRdb's table is partial and in-frame only. The top ten hold around 6.7% of the sample, which has around 15,000 clones, more than 60% seen once. The sequenced sample was CD8+ T cells sorted from blood. The source of this sequence is an adult with rheumatoid arthritis.

CDR3 residues: CASSQEPGDNYGYTF. The CDR3 DNA sequence: TGCGCCAGCAGCCAAGAGCCCGGTGATAACTATGGCTACACCTTC. The chain carries TRBV4-1 and TRBJ1-2; the D is unclear. The CDR3 is made up of 15 amino acids. V was shortened by 0 bases and J by 1 base, with 9 bases between the two germline ends. CDR1 is MGHRA and CDR2 is YSYEKL in the germline V gene.